This T cell receptor beta chain is drawn from a study of cytomegalovirus exposure and HLA in healthy donors. General study findings and limits: The study put about 180 TCR beta chains on its list as cytomegalovirus-associated. In vitro experiments confirmed that three CMV-associated chains were specific for CMV antigens. First-cohort TCR clusters tended to co-occur in the 120 or so validation repertoires, a later analysis found.

The CDR3 covers 12 residues. With 4 bases clipped from V and 11 bases from J, the junction kept 5 bases outside the gene matches. Germline CDR1 and CDR2: MDHEN and SYDVKM. This table comes from immunoSEQ multiplex PCR, and its TCRdb copy is limited to in-frame clones, with some not included. This sample has fewer than 300,000 clones, with approximately 87% found just once. Worth noting for this clone: Its target is not known.

The V gene is TRBV28, the J gene TRBJ2-1, with 7 bases identical to TRBD1. Sequenced material: PBMCs. The sequence derives from a woman aged 18-29 years in good health and CMV-seronegative. CDR3: CASSYRQGQQFF. The CDR3 region has the DNA TGTGCCAGCAGTTACCGACAGGGACAGCAGTTCTTC.